Described below is a single T cell receptor beta chain sequence and its context. Its binding antigen is unknown. One base away there is no much larger clone; base qualities are not given. This record comes from a study of control samples from healthy donors and cancer patients (dated by TCRdb to between 2020 and 2021). The CDR3 has 15 amino acids, counting the end cysteine and phenylalanine. Left in the record is the CDR3 DNA by itself, 45 bases read in frame from the first base. The germline V gene supplies CDR1 KGHSH and CDR2 LQKENI. V is shortened by 3 bases, J by 8 bases, and the region joining them spans 19 bases. The method was the immunoSEQ multiplex PCR assay. TCRdb took this table from immuneACCESS and kept in-frame rearrangements with V and J called. Such tables lack part of the clones; where checked against another copy, unresolved V genes explain under half of the gap, and the rest is unexplained. Present in this sample are about 150,000 clones, about 90% of which were seen just once. Jointly, the top ten make up about 2.1% of the sample.

The rearrangement joined TRBV18 to TRBJ1-2, with TRBD1 tentatively as D gene (5 bases match). This sequence was found in a woman aged 40 to 50 in good health. The sequencing sample was made of blood. DNA sequence: TGTGCCAGCTCACCGGGGCGTCACACTTCGGGGGGCTACACCTTC. The translation is CASSPGRHTSGGYTF.